This entry lists 11 T cell receptor beta chains sequenced from one sample in a study of blood T cell repertoires in COVID-19. TCRdb's copy holds only in-frame clones and misses some; the assay was immunoSEQ multiplex PCR. The sample contains roughly 250,000 clones, roughly nine tenths of which appear only once. The specimen sequenced was PBMCs or T cells enriched from blood (not recorded which). The source is a woman in her 30s with acute COVID-19.

The chain uses TRBV7-6 and TRBJ1-6; 7 nucleotides align to TRBD1. V was pared by 1 base and J by 9 bases, with 6 bases of the junction left unmatched. CDR1 SGHVS and CDR2 FNYEAQ come from the germline V gene. CDR3 length: 15 residues. DNA of the CDR3: TGTGCCAGCAGCTTAGATCCAGGGGGACTTTCACCCCTCCACTTT. Its protein product is CASSLDPGGLSPLHF. The full variable domain, in which reference TRBV7-6 and TRBJ1-6 provide the parts outside the CDR3, is GAGVSQSPRYKVTKRGQDVALRCDPISGHVSLYWYRQALGQGPEFLTYFNYEAQQDKSGLPNDRFSAERPEGSISTLTIQRTEQRDSAMYRCASSLDPGGLSPLHFGNGTRLTVT.

The genes are TRBV5-1 and TRBJ1-2, with D possibly TRBD1 on 6 matching bases. The germline V gene has CDR1 SGHRS and CDR2 YFSETQ. The CDR3 has 14 amino acids. Trimming pared 4 bases from V and 8 bases from J, leaving 18 bases between. The CDR3 bases are TGCGCCAGCAGCCGTGACAGGACCCAGGCAGGCTACACCTTC. Translation gives CASSRDRTQAGYTF.

The chain couples TRBV9 to TRBJ2-2; TRBD2 aligns across 10 bases. This CDR3 has 16 amino acids. Germline V gene lookup returns CDR1 SGDLS and CDR2 YYNGEE. The V segment lost 3 bases and the J segment 0 bases; nucleotides outside the gene matches: 2. CDR3 sequence reads: CASSAGLAANTGELFF. The CDR3 DNA is TGTGCCAGCAGCGCTGGACTAGCGGCGAACACCGGGGAGCTGTTTTTT.

The genes are TRBV6-5 and TRBJ2-7; D uncertain. The CDR3 runs to 13 residues. Trimming cost V 2 bases and J 4 bases, with 9 bases left between them. Germline V gene lookup returns CDR1 MNHEY and CDR2 SVGAGI. CDR3 loop: CASSYGERYEQYF. The CDR3 DNA reads as TGTGCCAGCAGTTACGGTGAGAGGTACGAGCAGTACTTC.

The chain uses TRBV12-3 or TRBV12-4 and TRBJ2-3, with a tentative D call TRBD2 (5 bases). V was cut by 8 bases and J by 6 bases, with 15 bases left in between. CDR3 size: 13 residues. The chain's CDR3 is CASRLGRGDTQYF. CDR3 coding DNA: TGTGCCAGCCGCCTAGGTCGAGGGGATACGCAGTATTTT.

The genes are TRBV5-8 and TRBJ1-2; 7 bases agree with TRBD1. The CDR3 covers 15 residues. Germline trimming cut 4 bases from V and 5 bases from J; bases unmatched to any gene: 11. Germline CDR1 and CDR2: SGHTS and YDEGEE. As DNA, the CDR3 is TGTGCCAGCAGCCTACGGACAGGAACCTATTATGGCTACACCTTC. Translation gives CASSLRTGTYYGYTF. The variable domain in full, with the rest retrieved from reference TRBV5-8 and TRBJ1-2, is EAGVTQSPTHLIKTRGQQATLRCSPISGHTSVYWYQQALGLGLQFLLWYDEGEERNRGNFPPRFSGRQFPNYSSELNVNALELEDSALYLCASSLRTGTYYGYTFGSGTRLTVV.

This clone was recorded only once. The V and J genes are TRBV2 and TRBJ1-2; possible D gene TRBD1, 6 bases. CDR1 and CDR2 (germline): SNHLY, FYNNEI. This CDR3 region has 15 residues. V lost 4 bases, J lost 0 bases, and 12 bases lay in between. CDR3 DNA sequence: TGTGCCAGCAGTGCCCAGGGGACACCTAACTATGGCTACACCTTC. Translating it yields CASSAQGTPNYGYTF.

The chain is built from TRBV2 and TRBJ2-1, with D unclear. The V and J ends lost 10 bases and 7 bases respectively, with 23 bases between them. Germline V CDR1 and CDR2: SNHLY, FYNNEI. The CDR3 consists of 15 residues. The CDR3 coding sequence is TGTGCCACCTACTGGCACGACCCCCCGAGGAATGAGCAGTTCTTC. Amino acids: CATYWHDPPRNEQFF. Based on the CDR3 plus reference TRBV2 and TRBJ2-1, the full variable domain is EPEVTQTPSHQVTQMGQEVILRCVPISNHLYFYWYRQILGQKVEFLVSFYNNEISEKSEIFDDQFSVERPDGSNFTLKIRSTKLEDSAMYFCATYWHDPPRNEQFFGPGTRLTVL.

The V gene is TRBV5-1, the J gene TRBJ2-6; no firm D call. The V gene's germline CDR1 is SGHRS and CDR2 YFSETQ. V shed 6 bases and J shed 1 base, with 8 bases lying between them. This CDR3 comprises 14 residues. For the CDR3, the DNA is TGCGCCAGCACCTCGTTATCTGGGGCCAACGTCCTGACTTTC. It specifies CASTSLSGANVLTF.

V and J are TRBV7-3 and TRBJ1-1; 11 bases fit TRBD1. From germline, CDR1 is SGHTA and CDR2 FQGTGA. The V segment lost 5 bases and the J segment 7 bases; nucleotides outside the gene matches: 3. CDR3 length: 13 amino acids. The chain's CDR3 is CASSKGQGVEAFF. Here the CDR3 DNA reads TGTGCCAGCAGCAAGGGACAGGGGGTTGAAGCTTTCTTT.

This chain connects TRBV3-1 (or the pseudogene TRBV3-2) to TRBJ2-1; TRBD2 agrees at 9 bases. The CDR3 extends over 19 amino acids. Looked up from germline, CDR1 is LGHDT and CDR2 is YNNKEL (reference sequence). With 4 bases clipped from V and 2 bases from J, the junction kept 15 bases outside the gene matches. The DNA of the CDR3 is TGTGCCAGCAGCCCCGATTGTCCGGCTAGCGGGAATACCTACAATGAGCAGTTCTTC. Translated: CASSPDCPASGNTYNEQFF.